This T cell receptor beta chain appears in the sequencing data of a study of regulatory T cells in long-lasting Graves disease. Worth noting for this clonotype: Its antigen is not known.

Time point in this sample: persistent/refractory GD, antithyroid drugs over 5 years with positive TRAb. RNA from PBMCs was the source of the TCR library. Diagnosis followed American Thyroid Association guidelines for Graves' disease. There are 11 residues in the CDR3. The germline CDR1 and CDR2 sequences are DFQATT and SNEGSKA (reference sequence). Between the trimmed V and J ends, which lost 6 bases and 8 bases, there was a span of 13 bases. Study-wide results and caveats: Persistent Graves' patients possessed reduced TCR diversity relative to recently diagnosed ones.

Building the TCR beta libraries relied on iRepertoire HTBI primers, and CDR3 regions underwent Arm-PCR. TCRdb fed the multiplex PCR reads into MiXCR, producing one record per CDR3 protein. The repertoire holds around 400,000 distinct CDR3 sequences, with roughly 21% as singletons. Sequencing was performed on peripheral blood mononuclear cells (PBMCs), taken when the disease was refractory, from a patient treated with antithyroid drugs. The chain combines TRBV20-1 with TRBJ1-2; D remains ambiguous. The receptor was derived from a female donor with Graves disease. In nucleotides, the CDR3 is TGCAGTGCCTTTTCCGGCCGCGGCTACACCTTC. Translated: CSAFSGRGYTF.